Listed below are T cell receptor beta chains from one sample, sequenced in a study of cytomegalovirus exposure and HLA in healthy donors. Method: immunoSEQ multiplex PCR; TCRdb's copy keeps in-frame clones and lacks some. The sample has 150,000 to 200,000 clones, nearly 80% seen once. The sequencing sample was made of PBMCs. These receptors originate from a woman between 45 and 65 years old in good health and CMV-seropositive. Each CDR3 is given with its conserved first and last residue. Fields, in order: J gene, D gene, V gene, CDR3 protein. D genes are given only for firm matches.

TRBJ2-1,NA,TRBV28,CASSFLGSSYNEQFF
TRBJ2-1,TRBD2,TRBV6-1,CASSEASSGGYNEQFF
TRBJ1-1,NA,TRBV6-5,CASSYSAGSEAFF
TRBJ2-1,TRBD1,TRBV5-4,CASSQAQGFSYEQFF
TRBJ2-3,NA,TRBV7-9,CASSFSRDTQYF
TRBJ1-5,TRBD1,TRBV27,CASRPSPGGNNQPQHF
TRBJ2-5,NA,TRBV4-3,CASSQDRSTVETQYF
TRBJ1-2,NA,TRBV27,CASSLSVNSYGYTF
TRBJ1-1,NA,TRBV6-1,CATALLGPGTEAFF
TRBJ1-4,TRBD1,TRBV19,CASRRTGFNEKLFF
TRBJ1-2,NA,TRBV28,CATPGGADGYTF
TRBJ1-2,NA,TRBV6-1,CASSELMRVNYGYTF
TRBJ2-7,TRBD1,TRBV27,CASSETGYGNEQYF
TRBJ2-7,TRBD1,TRBV30,CAWSPKGQGIYEQYF
TRBJ2-7,TRBD1,TRBV27,CASSWWQTGQGMEQYF
TRBJ2-3,NA,TRBV6-5,CATRRTVSTDTQYF
TRBJ2-1,NA,TRBV18,CASSRREWAGSFNEQFF
TRBJ2-7,TRBD1,TRBV28,CATQGRTYEQYF
TRBJ1-5,TRBD1,TRBV5-1,CASSLEGQGYQPQHF
TRBJ1-6,TRBD1,TRBV7-2,CASSSGAGTGDSPLHF
TRBJ1-5,NA,TRBV2,CASSDHGNQPQHF
TRBJ1-3,TRBD1,TRBV5-6,CASSQTGGGNTIYF
TRBJ1-2,TRBD1,TRBV5-6,CASSFRDRIVYGYTF
TRBJ2-1,NA,TRBV29-1,CSIRAGLHHNEQFF
TRBJ1-4,NA,TRBV18,CASSPQDPGFGTNEKLFF
TRBJ1-6,TRBD1,TRBV10-3,CAISAGTGGAGGSPLHF